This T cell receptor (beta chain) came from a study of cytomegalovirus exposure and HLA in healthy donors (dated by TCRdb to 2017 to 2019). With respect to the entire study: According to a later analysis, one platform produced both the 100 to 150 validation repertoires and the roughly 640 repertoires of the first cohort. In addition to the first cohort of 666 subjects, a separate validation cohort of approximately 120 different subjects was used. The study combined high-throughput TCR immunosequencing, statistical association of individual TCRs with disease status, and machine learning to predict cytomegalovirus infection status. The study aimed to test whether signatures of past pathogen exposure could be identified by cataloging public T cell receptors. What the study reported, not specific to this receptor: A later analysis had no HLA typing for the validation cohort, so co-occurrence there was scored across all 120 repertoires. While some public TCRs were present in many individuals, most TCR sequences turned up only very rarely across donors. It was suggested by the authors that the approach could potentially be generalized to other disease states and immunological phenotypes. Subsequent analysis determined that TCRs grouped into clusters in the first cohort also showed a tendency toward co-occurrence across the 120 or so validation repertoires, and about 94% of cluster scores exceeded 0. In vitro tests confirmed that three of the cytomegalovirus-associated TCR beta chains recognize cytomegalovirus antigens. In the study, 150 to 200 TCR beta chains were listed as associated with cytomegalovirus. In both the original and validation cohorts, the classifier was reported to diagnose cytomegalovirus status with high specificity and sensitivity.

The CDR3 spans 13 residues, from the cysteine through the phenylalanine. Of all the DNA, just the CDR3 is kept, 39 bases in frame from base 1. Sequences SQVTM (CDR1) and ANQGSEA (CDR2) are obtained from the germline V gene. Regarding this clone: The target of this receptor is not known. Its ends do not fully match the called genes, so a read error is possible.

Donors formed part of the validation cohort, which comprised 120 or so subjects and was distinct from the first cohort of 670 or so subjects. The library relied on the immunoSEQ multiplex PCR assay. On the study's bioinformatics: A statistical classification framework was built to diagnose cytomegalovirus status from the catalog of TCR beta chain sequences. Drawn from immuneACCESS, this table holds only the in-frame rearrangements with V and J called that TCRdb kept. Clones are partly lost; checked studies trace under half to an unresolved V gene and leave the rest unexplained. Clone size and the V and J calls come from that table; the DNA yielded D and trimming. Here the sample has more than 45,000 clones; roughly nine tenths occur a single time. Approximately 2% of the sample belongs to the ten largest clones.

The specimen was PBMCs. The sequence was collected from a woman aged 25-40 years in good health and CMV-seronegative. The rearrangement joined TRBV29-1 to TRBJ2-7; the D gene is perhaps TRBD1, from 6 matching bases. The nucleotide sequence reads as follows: TGCAGCGTTAAAGACAGGATACACTACGAGCAGTACTTC. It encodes CSVKDRIHYEQYF.